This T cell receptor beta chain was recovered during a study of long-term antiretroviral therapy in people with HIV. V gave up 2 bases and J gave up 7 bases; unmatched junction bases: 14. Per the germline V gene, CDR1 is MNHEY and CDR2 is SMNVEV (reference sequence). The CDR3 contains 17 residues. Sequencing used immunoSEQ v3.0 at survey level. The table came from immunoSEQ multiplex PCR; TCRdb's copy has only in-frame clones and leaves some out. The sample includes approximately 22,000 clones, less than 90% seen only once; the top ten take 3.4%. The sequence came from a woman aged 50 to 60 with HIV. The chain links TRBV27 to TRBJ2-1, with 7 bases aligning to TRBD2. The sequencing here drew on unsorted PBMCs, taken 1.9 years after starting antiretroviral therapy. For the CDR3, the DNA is TGTGCCAGCAGTTTAATCGGGGGGACGGCGGGCCGGAATGAGCAGTTCTTC. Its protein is CASSLIGGTAGRNEQFF.